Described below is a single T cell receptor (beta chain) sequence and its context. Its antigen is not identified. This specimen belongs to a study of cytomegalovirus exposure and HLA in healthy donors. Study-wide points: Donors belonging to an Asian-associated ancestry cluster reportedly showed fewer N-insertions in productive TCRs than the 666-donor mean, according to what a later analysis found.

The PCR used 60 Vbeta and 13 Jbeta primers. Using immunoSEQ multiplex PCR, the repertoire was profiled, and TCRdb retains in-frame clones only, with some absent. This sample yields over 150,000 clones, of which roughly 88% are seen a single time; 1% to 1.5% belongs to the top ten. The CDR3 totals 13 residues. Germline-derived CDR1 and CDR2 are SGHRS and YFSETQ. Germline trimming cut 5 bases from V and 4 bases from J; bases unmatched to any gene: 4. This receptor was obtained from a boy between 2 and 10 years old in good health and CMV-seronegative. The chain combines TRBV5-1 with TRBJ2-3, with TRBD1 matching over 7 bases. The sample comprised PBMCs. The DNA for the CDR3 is TGCGCCAGCAGAGAAACAGGGGCAGATACGCAGTATTTT. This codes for CASRETGADTQYF.